This T cell receptor (beta chain) was observed in a study of response to subunit inactivated influenza vaccine. Overall study findings and caveats: Few new T cells, the authors suggested, are recruited by each seasonal influenza vaccination.

The V gene's germline CDR1 is MNHEY and CDR2 SMNVEV (reference sequence). This CDR3 region has 15 residues. V was trimmed by 1 base and J by 0 bases, leaving 7 bases between them. A word on this clonotype: Its antigen is as yet unknown.

One entry per CDR3 protein results from TCRdb running MiXCR on the RT-PCR reads. The data show fewer than 700,000 distinct CDR3 sequences, with over 10% seen just once and around 14% held by the top ten. The clonotype originates from a man aged 45-65 years who received an inactivated influenza vaccine. The chain recombines TRBV27 with TRBJ2-1; D unresolved. The specimen was PBMCs from blood, collected about 40 days after vaccination. DNA for the CDR3: TGTGCCAGCAGTTTATTCTCGATCTCCTACAATGAGCAGTTCTTC. This gives the protein CASSLFSISYNEQFF.